These 20 T cell receptor beta chains share one sample of origin, sequenced in a study of cytomegalovirus exposure and HLA in healthy donors. The PCR was carried out with 60 Vbeta primers and 13 Jbeta primers. Profiling relied on immunoSEQ multiplex PCR, and the TCRdb table lists in-frame clones only, not all of them. The sample lists about 120,000 clones, roughly 69% occurring once. Sequencing used PBMCs. These receptor sequences come from a human donor in good health.

The V gene is TRBV19, the J gene TRBJ1-3; no firm D call. CDR3 length: 15 amino acids. Trimming shortened V by 5 bases and J by 0 bases, and 11 bases separated the two germline ends. Germline loops: CDR1 LNHDA, CDR2 SQIVND (reference sequence). This chain's CDR3 is CASSEQTSSGNTIYF. CDR3 DNA sequence: TGTGCCAGTAGTGAACAGACCTCCTCTGGAAACACCATATATTTT.

J is TRBJ1-2 and V is TRBV19, with 8 bases aligning to TRBD1. The CDR3 runs to 14 residues. Germline trimming cut 5 bases from V and 4 bases from J; bases unmatched to any gene: 6. Per the germline V gene, CDR1 is LNHDA and CDR2 is SQIVND (reference sequence). The CDR3 loop reads CASSSTGGSYGYTF. As DNA, the CDR3 is TGTGCCAGTAGTTCTACAGGGGGAAGCTATGGCTACACCTTC.

The chain uses TRBV6-1 and TRBJ2-3, with D hard to call. The CDR3 consists of 12 residues. Germline V CDR1 and CDR2: MNHNS, SASEGT. V dropped 7 bases and J dropped 2 bases, with 7 bases sitting between them. CDR3 nucleotide sequence: TGTGCCAGCACGCACTACACAGATACGCAGTATTTT. Protein: CASTHYTDTQYF.

This clone was recorded a few times. The chain carries TRBV11-2 and TRBJ1-5; TRBD1 aligns across 8 bases. This CDR3 is 13 amino acids long. Germline V gene data show CDR1 as SGHAT and CDR2 as FQNNGV. V lost 5 bases and J lost 7; bases outside the gene matches: 4. CDR3 coding DNA: TGTGCCAGCAGCCAACAGGGGGAACAGCCCCAGCATTTT. Its translation is CASSQQGEQPQHF.

The chain couples TRBV14 to TRBJ2-3; D unresolved. Germline V gives CDR1 SGHDN, CDR2 FVKESK. The CDR3 spans 13 residues. Trimming took 4 bases from V and 1 from J, leaving 6 bases between them. The CDR3 nucleotides read TGTGCCAGCAGCCGAAGAGGCACAGATACGCAGTATTTT. This encodes CASSRRGTDTQYF. The full variable domain, rest sourced from reference TRBV14 and TRBJ2-3, is EAGVTQFPSHSVIEKGQTVTLRCDPISGHDNLYWYRRVMGKEIKFLLHFVKESKQDESGMPNNRFLAERTGGTYSTLKVQPAELEDSGVYFCASSRRGTDTQYFGPGTRLTVL.

This clone was detected ten times or more. V usage is TRBV27 and J usage is TRBJ2-5; D gene ambiguous. Trimming cost V 3 bases and J 9 bases, with 14 bases left between them. This CDR3 region has 13 residues. CDR1 is MNHEY and CDR2 is SMNVEV in the germline V gene (reference sequence). Written as DNA, the CDR3 is TGTGCCAGCAGTTTGACGGGTCAATTGGCCCAGTACTTC. Translation gives CASSLTGQLAQYF.

Only one count was recorded for this clone. The J gene is TRBJ2-7, the V gene TRBV5-4; TRBD1 aligns across 9 bases. Unmatched junction bases numbered 13, after V lost 4 bases and J lost 5 bases. The CDR3 spans 16 residues. Germline V gives CDR1 SGHNT, CDR2 YYREEE (reference sequence). CDR3 amino acids: CASSTTTGTGHNEQYF. CDR3 nucleotide sequence: TGTGCCAGCAGCACAACGACCGGGACAGGGCACAACGAGCAGTACTTC.

This chain uses TRBV28 with TRBJ1-2; D is ambiguous. This CDR3 contains 13 residues. CDR1 is MDHEN, CDR2 SYDVKM, per germline. Trimming removed 7 bases from V and 3 bases from J, with 12 bases in between. CDR3 nucleotides: TGTGCCAGCACCCTCCAGGTAGACTATGGCTACACCTTC. Amino acid sequence: CASTLQVDYGYTF.

In this sample, this clone turned up a few times. This chain joins TRBV14 and TRBJ1-5, with 12 bases aligning to TRBD1. V lost 0 bases, J lost 3 bases, and 15 bases stayed unmatched. The V gene's germline CDR1 is SGHDN and CDR2 FVKESK. This CDR3 comprises 21 residues. CDR3 region: CASSQDREWGQGAWDNQPQHF. For the CDR3, the DNA is TGTGCCAGCAGCCAAGATCGGGAATGGGGACAGGGGGCTTGGGACAATCAGCCCCAGCATTTT.

The chain uses TRBV4-1 and TRBJ2-4; TRBD1 is a possible D gene (5 bases). The CDR3 covers 17 residues. Looked up from germline, CDR1 is MGHRA and CDR2 is YSYEKL. The germline V and J ends were trimmed by 6 bases and 0 bases, with 18 bases remaining between them. CDR3 sequence: CASSSTGRALAKNIQYF. CDR3 sequence (DNA): TGCGCCAGCAGTTCTACTGGCAGGGCCCTAGCCAAAAACATTCAGTACTTC.

The J gene is TRBJ2-1, the V gene TRBV9; maybe TRBD1 (6 bases). Trimming pared 0 bases from V and 0 bases from J, leaving 16 bases between. Germline V CDR1 and CDR2: SGDLS, YYNGEE. This CDR3 spans 18 amino acids. DNA of the CDR3: TGTGCCAGCAGCGTAGGAGATAGAGGGGGAAGCTCCTACAATGAGCAGTTCTTC. Its protein is CASSVGDRGGSSYNEQFF.

The V gene is TRBV15, the J gene TRBJ1-5; no clear D. The germline V gene encodes CDR1 LNHNV and CDR2 YYDKDF (reference sequence). Trimming pared 1 base from V and 6 bases from J, leaving 10 bases between. The CDR3 runs 14 residues. CDR3 amino acids: CATSRGAPPQPQHF. The CDR3 DNA reads TGTGCCACCAGCAGAGGGGCCCCTCCTCAGCCCCAGCATTTT.

The chain recombines TRBV11-2 with TRBJ2-3; 11 bases line up with TRBD1. Germline V gives CDR1 SGHAT, CDR2 FQNNGV. V shed 5 bases and J 6 bases; nucleotides not matched to a gene: 4. CDR3 length: 14 residues. The CDR3 loop reads CASSVGQGADTQYF. CDR3 nucleotide sequence: TGTGCCAGCAGCGTCGGACAGGGGGCCGATACGCAGTATTTT. Supplemented by reference TRBV11-2 and TRBJ2-3, the full variable domain reads EAGVAQSPRYKIIEKRQSVAFWCNPISGHATLYWYQQILGQGPKLLIQFQNNGVVDDSQLPKDRFSAERLKGVDSTLKIQPAKLEDSAVYLCASSVGQGADTQYFGPGTRLTVL.

The chain has TRBV28 and TRBJ1-1, with D unresolved. There are 13 residues in the CDR3. V lost 6 bases, J lost 1 base, and 9 bases lay in between. Germline values: CDR1 MDHEN, CDR2 SYDVKM. In DNA form, the CDR3 reads TGTGCCAGCAGGACCGGGTGGAACACTGAAGCTTTCTTT. Its translation: CASRTGWNTEAFF.

The chain has TRBV7-6 and TRBJ1-5; 8 nucleotides agree with TRBD1. With 4 bases clipped from V and 7 bases from J, the junction kept 9 bases outside the gene matches. This CDR3 spans 15 amino acids. The V gene's germline CDR1 is SGHVS and CDR2 FNYEAQ. The CDR3 reads CASSSLTGEGQPQHF. CDR3 sequence (DNA): TGTGCCAGCAGCTCCCTGACAGGGGAGGGGCAGCCCCAGCATTTT. The whole variable domain, remainder taken from reference TRBV7-6 and TRBJ1-5, is GAGVSQSPRYKVTKRGQDVALRCDPISGHVSLYWYRQALGQGPEFLTYFNYEAQQDKSGLPNDRFSAERPEGSISTLTIQRTEQRDSAMYRCASSSLTGEGQPQHFGDGTRLSIL.

This clone was observed once. The rearrangement links TRBV20-1 to TRBJ1-2; a possible D gene is TRBD1 (6 bases). Trimming removed 6 bases at V and 7 bases at J, with 12 bases between. The length of the CDR3 is 11 residues. Germline V gene sequence: CDR1 DFQATT, CDR2 SNEGSKA (reference sequence). The CDR3 DNA reads TGCAGTGCCAAAGACAGGTGTGGCTACACCTTC. It encodes CSAKDRCGYTF.

The rearrangement joins TRBV18 to TRBJ1-1; D gene uncertain. This CDR3 is 14 amino acids long. Per germline, CDR1 KGHSH and CDR2 LQKENI. V was cut by 2 bases and J by 1 base, with 8 bases left in between. CDR3 in DNA: TGTGCCAGCTCACCAATTACCGGGAACACTGAAGCTTTCTTT. Its translation: CASSPITGNTEAFF.

Note on this clone: At one end the junction does not follow the germline gene, possibly because of a read error. The gene calls are TRBV7-7 and TRBJ2-2; 8 nucleotides match TRBD1. Looked up from germline, CDR1 is SSHAT and CDR2 is FNYEAQ (reference sequence). The CDR3 is 16 residues long. This chain's CDR3 is CASSLGDRRVTGELFF. In DNA form, the CDR3 reads TGTGCTAGCAGCTTAGGGGACAGGAGAGTCACCGGGGAGCTGTTTTTT. The variable domain in full, completed from reference TRBV7-7 and TRBJ2-2, reads GAGVSQSPRYKVTKRGQDVTLRCDPISSHATLYWYQQALGQGPEFLTYFNYEAQPDKSGLPSDRFSAERPEGSISTLTIQRTEQRDSAMYRCASSLGDRRVTGELFFGEGSRLTVL.

The gene calls are TRBV7-2 and TRBJ2-2, with D unresolved. Germline CDR1 reads SGHTA; CDR2 reads FQGNSA. CDR3 size: 14 residues. V shed 1 base and J shed 2 bases, with 5 bases lying between them. In nucleotides, the CDR3 is TGTGCCAGCAGCTTAGACAGAAACACCGGGGAGCTGTTTTTT. This sequence encodes CASSLDRNTGELFF.

The chain employs TRBV6-6 and TRBJ2-7, with 7 bases aligning to TRBD1. Germline CDR1 is MNHNY and CDR2 is SVGAGI (reference sequence). V dropped 2 bases and J dropped 0; count of bases not matched to a gene: 4. The CDR3 covers 15 residues. CDR3 region: CASSYRRDSSYEQYF. The CDR3 nucleotides read TGTGCCAGCAGTTACCGCCGGGACAGCTCCTACGAGCAGTACTTC.